The 4 T cell receptor beta chains reported below all come from one sample, sequenced in a study of blood T cell repertoires in COVID-19. TCRdb's table, derived via immunoSEQ multiplex PCR, lists solely in-frame clones and lacks some. The repertoire includes under 200,000 clones, about 85% of them detected once, and over 7.5% sits in the top ten. The sequenced sample consisted of peripheral blood. These receptors all stem from a woman of 80 years or more with acute or convalescent COVID-19.

J is TRBJ1-2 and V is TRBV18; tentative D call: TRBD1 (6 bases). Germline CDR1 and CDR2: KGHSH and LQKENI. Trimming stripped 4 bases from V and 3 bases from J, with 18 bases between. There are 16 residues in the CDR3. The CDR3 sequence: CASSRTWQGRDYGYTF. The CDR3 DNA follows: TGTGCCAGCTCACGCACCTGGCAGGGGCGGGACTATGGCTACACCTTC.

This clone was detected once. The chain combines TRBV7-9 with TRBJ1-1, with D perhaps matching TRBD1 (5 bases). The germline gives CDR1 SEHNR, CDR2 FQNEAQ (reference sequence). V lost 1 base to trimming and J lost 1 base, with 10 bases between them. This CDR3 region has 15 residues. The DNA of the CDR3 is TGTGCCAGCAGCTTAGAATGGGGCTGGAACACTGAAGCTTTCTTT. Residues: CASSLEWGWNTEAFF.

The chain has TRBV5-1 and TRBJ2-2, with D maybe TRBD1 (6 bases). Per germline, CDR1 SGHRS and CDR2 YFSETQ. CDR3 length equals 15 residues. The ends were cut back, 3 bases at V and 0 bases at J, with 9 bases in the middle. The CDR3 coding sequence is TGCGCCAGCAGCTCGGGACATGCGAACACCGGGGAGCTGTTTTTT. Protein product: CASSSGHANTGELFF.

V is TRBV7-9 and J is TRBJ2-1; no firm D call. The V gene lost 5 bases and the J gene lost 7 bases, with 15 bases spanning the gap. Germline-derived CDR1 and CDR2 are SEHNR and FQNEAQ (reference sequence). This CDR3 is 14 amino acids long. The CDR3 reads CASSRQPPGNEQFF. DNA for the CDR3: TGTGCCAGCAGCCGGCAACCCCCAGGTAATGAGCAGTTCTTC.